One TCR beta chain is described in this entry. Its specificity is not known. This CDR3 comprises 16 residues. Germline loops: CDR1 SGHRS, CDR2 YFSETQ. The J segment lost 2 bases and the V segment lost 4 bases, leaving 7 bases of the junction unmatched. The data were obtained in a study of T cell responses to AZD1222 COVID-19 vaccine. Notes on the study in general: There were mostly white British donors and more females than males, and clonal diversity was possibly underestimated.

Assay: immunoSEQ multiplex PCR; the TCRdb copy retains only in-frame clones and omits some. The table has 200,000 to 300,000 clones, just over 90% seen once. The sequence was collected from an adult in good health. This chain uses TRBV5-1 with TRBJ2-3, with 10 nucleotides matching TRBD2. This sample comprised peripheral blood, obtained on day 0 of AZD1222 vaccination. The CDR3, as DNA: TGCGCCAGCAGCCACGGGACTAGCGTGAACACAGATACGCAGTATTTT. Its translation: CASSHGTSVNTDTQYF.